This T cell receptor (beta chain) was sequenced during a study of T cell responses to AZD1222 COVID-19 vaccine (dated by TCRdb to about 2021). General notes on the study: A total of under 250 trial participants underwent TCR sequencing, of whom roughly 210 had received two doses of AZD1222 and about 25 had received two doses of the MenACWY control vaccine. Enrollment into the trials was organized by age into subgroups of 18-55, 56-69 and 70-plus years, and those subgroups contained approximately 160, 26 and 62 TCR-sequenced participants, respectively.

Cut back by 5 bases and 4 bases, the V and J ends lie 10 bases apart. Its CDR3 holds 13 amino acids, cysteine through phenylalanine. This entry keeps only the CDR3 DNA: 39 bases, framed from base 1. The germline V gene yields SGHTA for CDR1 and FQGNSA for CDR2. The CDR3 regions of human TCRbeta chains were analyzed by immunosequencing. Turning to the authors' computational methods: Repertoire TCRs were matched against a reference library of SARS-CoV-2-specific TCRs generated with the MIRA antigen-specificity platform. Breadth was defined as the fraction of unique TCRs that were SARS-CoV-2-associated. Depth was defined as the fraction of total T cells that were SARS-CoV-2-associated. Using the MIRA data, each spike-specific TCR was mapped to the spike region that the TCR reacts to and placed in a CD4 or CD8 class. Log10-transformed breadth and depth values were compared by one-way ANOVA with Sidak's multiple comparisons tests. Entries here come from immuneACCESS through TCRdb and include only in-frame sequences with V and J called. Some clones fail to appear in such tables; in the studies checked, an unresolved V gene covers under half of the shortfall, and the cause of the remainder is unknown. V, J and clone size are those of that table, while D and trimming were read from the DNA. This sample has 140,000 or so clones in its table, and roughly nine tenths of those were observed once. The top ten hold under 2% of the sample.

Explained via the paper, the time point label denotes: about 28 days (+/-7) after the second vaccine dose. AZD1222 recipients given second doses at about 4 weeks or at about 12 weeks were pooled, since spike-specific TCR depth and breadth were not found to differ between the two schedules. The vaccinee samples were drawn from two UK trials, COV001 and COV002, one of which was a single-blind randomized controlled phase 2/3 trial testing AZD1222 (ChAdOx1 nCoV-19) in healthy adults. For TCRbeta chain sequencing, PBMC samples from trial participants were taken at day 0 and at day 28 after the second dose. General study outcomes and caveats: Most participants were white British and females outnumbered males, and the authors suggested that clonal diversity may have been underestimated. In the small 56-69-year group, the increase in depth fell short of significance, most likely because of low power. Vaccine-associated CD4 TCRs spanned the whole spike protein, with dominant responses in regions 160-218 and 743-854. Epitopes outside the regions mutated in the B.1.351 and B.1.1.7 variants were reportedly recognized by nearly half of the unique spike-specific TCRs. A significant rise in spike-specific TCR breadth and depth was observed after two AZD1222 doses relative to day 0 and relative to MenACWY recipients. Because no samples from the day 14 peak response were available, repertoires could be characterized only after the peak T cell response. Conclusions about previously exposed vaccinees are limited because only 5 or 6 AZD1222 recipients were SARS-CoV-2 seropositive at baseline.

This clone was detected only once. The clone's antigen remains unknown. The record has no base qualities; no much larger clone is one base away. The clonotype was recovered from an adult who received the AZD1222 COVID-19 vaccine. The chain joins TRBV7-2 to TRBJ2-3; the D gene is possibly TRBD2, with 5 bases matching. Sequences were derived from peripheral blood, sampled 28 days after the second AZD1222 dose. The nucleotide sequence reads as follows: TGTGCCAGCAGCACGGACTTTTCAGATACGCAGTATTTT. The encoded protein is CASSTDFSDTQYF.